This T cell receptor (beta chain) stems from a study of blood T cell repertoires in COVID-19. Repertoires were generated with immunoSEQ multiplex PCR, while TCRdb's copy carries only in-frame clones and drops some. Here the sample spans 300,000 to 400,000 clones, around nine tenths being singletons. This CDR3 comprises 17 residues. Losses at the gene ends were 2 bases for V and 2 bases for J; bases not matched to a gene: 9. Germline V lookup: CDR1 SGHAT, CDR2 FQNNGV. J is TRBJ2-1 and V is TRBV11-2; 7 nucleotides match TRBD2. Sequencing used peripheral blood. The receptor's source is a woman in her forties or fifties with active or convalescent COVID-19. DNA for the CDR3: TGTGCCAGCAGCTTACGCGGGAGCAGAGGGGCCTACAATGAGCAGTTCTTC. Its protein product is CASSLRGSRGAYNEQFF.